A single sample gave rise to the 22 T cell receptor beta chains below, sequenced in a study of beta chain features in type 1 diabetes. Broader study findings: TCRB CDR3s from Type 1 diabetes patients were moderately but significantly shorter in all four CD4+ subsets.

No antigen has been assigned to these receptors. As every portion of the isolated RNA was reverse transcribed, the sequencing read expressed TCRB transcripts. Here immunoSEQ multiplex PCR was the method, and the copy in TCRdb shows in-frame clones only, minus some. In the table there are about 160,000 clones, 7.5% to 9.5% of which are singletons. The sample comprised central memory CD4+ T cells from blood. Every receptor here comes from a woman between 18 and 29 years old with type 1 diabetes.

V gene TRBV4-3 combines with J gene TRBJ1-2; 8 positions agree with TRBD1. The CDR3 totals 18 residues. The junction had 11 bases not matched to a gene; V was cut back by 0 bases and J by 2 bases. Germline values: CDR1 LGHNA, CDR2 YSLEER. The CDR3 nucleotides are TGCGCCAGCAGCCAAGATATCGGGCAGGGGGCCGCCAACTATGGCTACACCTTC. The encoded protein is CASSQDIGQGAANYGYTF.

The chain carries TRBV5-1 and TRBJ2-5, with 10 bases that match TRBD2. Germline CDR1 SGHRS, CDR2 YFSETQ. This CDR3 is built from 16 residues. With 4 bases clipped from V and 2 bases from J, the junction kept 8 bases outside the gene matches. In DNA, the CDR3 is TGCGCCAGCAGCCGGAGCGGGGGGGCGTATCAAGAGACCCAGTACTTC. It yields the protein CASSRSGGAYQETQYF.

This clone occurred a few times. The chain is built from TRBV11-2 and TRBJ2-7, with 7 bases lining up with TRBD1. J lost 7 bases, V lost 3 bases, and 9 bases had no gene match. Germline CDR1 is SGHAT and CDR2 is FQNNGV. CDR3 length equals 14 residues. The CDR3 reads CASSFRQGRKEQYF. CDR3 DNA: TGTGCCAGCAGCTTCCGACAGGGACGTAAGGAGCAGTACTTC.

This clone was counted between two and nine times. CDR3 sequence reads: CASSVNTDTQYF. CDR3 bases: TGTGCCAGTAGTGTTAACACAGATACGCAGTATTTT. This chain uses TRBV19 with TRBJ2-3; no firm D call. V was cut by 5 bases and J by 2 bases, with 5 bases left in between. The CDR3 totals 12 residues. The germline V gene encodes CDR1 LNHDA and CDR2 SQIVND (reference sequence).

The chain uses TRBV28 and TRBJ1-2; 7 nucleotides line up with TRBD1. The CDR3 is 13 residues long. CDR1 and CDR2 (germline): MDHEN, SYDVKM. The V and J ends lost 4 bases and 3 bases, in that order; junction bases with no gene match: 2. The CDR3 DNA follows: TGTGCCAGCAGTTCCGGGACAGACTATGGCTACACCTTC. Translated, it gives CASSSGTDYGYTF.

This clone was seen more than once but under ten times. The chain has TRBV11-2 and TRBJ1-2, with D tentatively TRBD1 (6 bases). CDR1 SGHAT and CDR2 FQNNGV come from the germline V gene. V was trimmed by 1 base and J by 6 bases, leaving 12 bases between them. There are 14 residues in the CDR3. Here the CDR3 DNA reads TGTGCCAGCAGCTTAGGGGGGGGGCGACATGGCTACACCTTC. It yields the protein CASSLGGGRHGYTF.

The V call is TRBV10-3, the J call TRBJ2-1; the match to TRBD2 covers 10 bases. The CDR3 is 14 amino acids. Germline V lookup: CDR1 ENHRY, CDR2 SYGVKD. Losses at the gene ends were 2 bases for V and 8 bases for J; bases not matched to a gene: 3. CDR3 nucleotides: TGTGCCATCAGTGAGGGGGGGACTAGCGATGAGCAGTTCTTC. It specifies CAISEGGTSDEQFF.

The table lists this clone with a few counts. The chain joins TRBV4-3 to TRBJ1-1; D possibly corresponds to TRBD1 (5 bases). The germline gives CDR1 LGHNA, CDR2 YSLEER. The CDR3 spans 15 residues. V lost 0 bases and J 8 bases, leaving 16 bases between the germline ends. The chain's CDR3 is CASSQEAGRGVEAFF. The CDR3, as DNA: TGCGCCAGCAGCCAAGAAGCAGGGCGTGGGGTGGAAGCTTTCTTT.

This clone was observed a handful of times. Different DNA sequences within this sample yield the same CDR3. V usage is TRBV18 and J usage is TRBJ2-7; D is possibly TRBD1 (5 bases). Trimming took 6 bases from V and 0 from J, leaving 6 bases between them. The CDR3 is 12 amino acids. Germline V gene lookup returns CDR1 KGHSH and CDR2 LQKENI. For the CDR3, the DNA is TGTGCCAGCTCTGACAGCTCCTACGAGCAGTACTTC. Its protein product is CASSDSSYEQYF.

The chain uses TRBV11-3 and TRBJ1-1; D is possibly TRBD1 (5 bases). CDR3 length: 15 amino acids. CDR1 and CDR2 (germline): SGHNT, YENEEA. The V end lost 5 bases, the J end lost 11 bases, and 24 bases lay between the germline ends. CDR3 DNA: TGTGCCAGCAGCGCGAGTGGTCAGGGATTGAGAGAGGCTTTCTTT. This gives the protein CASSASGQGLREAFF. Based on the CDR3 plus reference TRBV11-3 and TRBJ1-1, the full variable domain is EAGVVQSPRYKIIEKKQPVAFWCNPISGHNTLYWYLQNLGQGPELLIRYENEEAVDDSQLPKDRFSAERLKGVDSTLKIQPAELGDSAVYLCASSASGQGLREAFFGQGTRLTVV.

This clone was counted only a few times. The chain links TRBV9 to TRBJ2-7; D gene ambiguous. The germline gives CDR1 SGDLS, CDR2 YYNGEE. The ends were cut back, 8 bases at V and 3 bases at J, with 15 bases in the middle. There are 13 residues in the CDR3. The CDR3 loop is CASTQSPIYEQYF. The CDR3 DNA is TGTGCCAGTACACAGTCCCCCATCTACGAGCAGTACTTC.

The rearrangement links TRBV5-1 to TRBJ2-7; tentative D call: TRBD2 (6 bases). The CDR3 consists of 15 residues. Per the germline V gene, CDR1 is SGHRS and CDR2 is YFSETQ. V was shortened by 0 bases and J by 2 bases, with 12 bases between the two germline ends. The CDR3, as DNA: TGCGCCAGCAGCTTGGGTGGGGGAGGAACCTACGAGCAGTACTTC. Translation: CASSLGGGGTYEQYF.

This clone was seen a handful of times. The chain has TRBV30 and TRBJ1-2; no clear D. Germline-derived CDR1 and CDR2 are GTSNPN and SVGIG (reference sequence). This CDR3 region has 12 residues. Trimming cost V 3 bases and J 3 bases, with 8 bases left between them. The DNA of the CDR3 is TGTGCCTGGAGGATCAACTACTATGGCTACACCTTC. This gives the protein CAWRINYYGYTF.

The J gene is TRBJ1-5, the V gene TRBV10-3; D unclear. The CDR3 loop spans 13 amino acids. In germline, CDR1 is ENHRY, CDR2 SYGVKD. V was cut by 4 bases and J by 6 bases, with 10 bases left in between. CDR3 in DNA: TGTGCCATCAGTGTCCGGGCGGGTCAGCCCCAGCATTTT. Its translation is CAISVRAGQPQHF.

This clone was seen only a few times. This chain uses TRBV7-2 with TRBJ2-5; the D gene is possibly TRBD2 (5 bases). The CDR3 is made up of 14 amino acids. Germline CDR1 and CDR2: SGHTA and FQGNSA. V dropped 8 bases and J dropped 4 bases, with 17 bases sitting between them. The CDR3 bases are TGTGCCAGCCGTCCTCCTACGGGGATAGAGACCCAGTACTTC. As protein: CASRPPTGIETQYF.

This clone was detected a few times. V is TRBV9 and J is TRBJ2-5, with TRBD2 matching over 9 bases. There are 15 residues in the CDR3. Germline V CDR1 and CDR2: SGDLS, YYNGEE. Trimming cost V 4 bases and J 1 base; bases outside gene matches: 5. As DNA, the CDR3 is TGTGCCAGCAGCTCCATAGCGGGAGCCCAAGAGACCCAGTACTTC. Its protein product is CASSSIAGAQETQYF.

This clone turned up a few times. The CDR3 DNA reads TGTGCCAGCAGTCCTTACACTGGGGGGGAGACCCAGTACTTC. Encoded protein: CASSPYTGGETQYF. The chain recombines TRBV25-1 with TRBJ2-5, with D perhaps matching TRBD2 (6 bases). The germline gives CDR1 MGHDK, CDR2 SYGVNS. Trimming removed 5 bases from V and 5 bases from J, with 15 bases in between. The CDR3 consists of 14 residues.

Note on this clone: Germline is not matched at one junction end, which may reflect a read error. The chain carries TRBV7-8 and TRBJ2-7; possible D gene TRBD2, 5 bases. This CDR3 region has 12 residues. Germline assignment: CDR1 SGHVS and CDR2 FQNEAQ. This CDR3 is CASSPSVGKEDF. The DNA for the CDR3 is TGTGCCAGCAGCCCCTCCGTGGGTAAGGAGGACTTC.

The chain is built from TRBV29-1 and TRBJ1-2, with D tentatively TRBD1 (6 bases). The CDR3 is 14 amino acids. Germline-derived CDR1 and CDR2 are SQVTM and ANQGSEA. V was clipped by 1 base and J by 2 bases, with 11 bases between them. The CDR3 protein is CSVEGGQGNYGYTF. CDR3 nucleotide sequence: TGCAGCGTTGAAGGGGGGCAGGGAAACTATGGCTACACCTTC.

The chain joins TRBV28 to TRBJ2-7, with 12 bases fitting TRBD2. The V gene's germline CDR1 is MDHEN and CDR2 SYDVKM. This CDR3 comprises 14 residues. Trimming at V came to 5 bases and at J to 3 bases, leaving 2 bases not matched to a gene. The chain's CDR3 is CASSPTSGSYEQYF. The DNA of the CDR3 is TGTGCCAGCAGTCCGACTAGCGGGAGCTACGAGCAGTACTTC.

CDR3 loop: CASSIGGEQFF. DNA for the CDR3: TGTGCCAGCAGTATAGGGGGTGAGCAGTTCTTC. The chain employs TRBV7-3 and TRBJ2-1, with D perhaps TRBD1 (6 bases). Germline CDR1 is SGHTA and CDR2 is FQGTGA. The CDR3 has 11 residues. V dropped 6 bases and J dropped 9 bases, with 9 bases sitting between them.

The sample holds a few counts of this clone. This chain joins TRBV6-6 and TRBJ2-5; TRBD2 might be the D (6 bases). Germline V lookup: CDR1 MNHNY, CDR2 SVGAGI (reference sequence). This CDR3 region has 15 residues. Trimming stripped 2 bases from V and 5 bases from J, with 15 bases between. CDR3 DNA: TGTGCCAGCAGTTACGTGATCGGGAGATCTGAGACCCAGTACTTC. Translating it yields CASSYVIGRSETQYF.